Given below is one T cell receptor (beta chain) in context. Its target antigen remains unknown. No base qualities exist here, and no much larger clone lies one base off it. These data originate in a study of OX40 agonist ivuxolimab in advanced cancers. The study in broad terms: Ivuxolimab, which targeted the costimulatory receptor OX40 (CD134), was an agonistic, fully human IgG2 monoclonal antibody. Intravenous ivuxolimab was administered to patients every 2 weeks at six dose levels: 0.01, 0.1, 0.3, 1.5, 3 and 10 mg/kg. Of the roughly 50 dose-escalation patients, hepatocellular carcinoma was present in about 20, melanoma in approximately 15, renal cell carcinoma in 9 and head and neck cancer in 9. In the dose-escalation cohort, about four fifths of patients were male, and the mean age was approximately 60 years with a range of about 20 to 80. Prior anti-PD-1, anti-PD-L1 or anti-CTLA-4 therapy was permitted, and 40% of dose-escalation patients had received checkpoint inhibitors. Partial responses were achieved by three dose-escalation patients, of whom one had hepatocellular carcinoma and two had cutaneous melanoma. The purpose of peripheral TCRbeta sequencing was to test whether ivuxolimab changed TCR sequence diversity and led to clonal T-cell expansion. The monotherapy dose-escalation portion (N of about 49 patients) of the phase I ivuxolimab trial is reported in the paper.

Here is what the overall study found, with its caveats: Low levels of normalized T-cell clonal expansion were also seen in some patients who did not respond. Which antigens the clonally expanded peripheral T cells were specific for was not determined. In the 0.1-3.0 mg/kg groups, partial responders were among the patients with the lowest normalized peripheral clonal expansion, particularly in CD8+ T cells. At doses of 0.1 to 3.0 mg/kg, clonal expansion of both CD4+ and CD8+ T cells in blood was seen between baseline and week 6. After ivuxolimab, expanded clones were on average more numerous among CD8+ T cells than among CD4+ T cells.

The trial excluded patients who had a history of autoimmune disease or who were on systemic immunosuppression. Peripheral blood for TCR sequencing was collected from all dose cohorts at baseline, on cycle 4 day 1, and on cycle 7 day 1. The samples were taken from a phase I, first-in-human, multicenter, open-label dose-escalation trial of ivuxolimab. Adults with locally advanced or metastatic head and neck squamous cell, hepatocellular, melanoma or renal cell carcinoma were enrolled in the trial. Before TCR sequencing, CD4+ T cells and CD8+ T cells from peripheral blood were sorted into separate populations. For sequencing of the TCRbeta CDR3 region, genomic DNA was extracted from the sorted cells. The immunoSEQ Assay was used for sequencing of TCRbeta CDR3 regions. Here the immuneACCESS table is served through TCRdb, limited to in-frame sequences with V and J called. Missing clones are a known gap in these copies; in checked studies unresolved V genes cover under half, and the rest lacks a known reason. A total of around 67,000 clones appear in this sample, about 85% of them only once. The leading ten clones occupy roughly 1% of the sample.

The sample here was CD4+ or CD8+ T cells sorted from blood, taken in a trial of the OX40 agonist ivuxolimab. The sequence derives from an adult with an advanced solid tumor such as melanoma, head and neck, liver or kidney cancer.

The CDR3 in this case is CASSYRQEGTEAFF. The DNA sequence reads TGTGCCAGCAGTTACAGGCAGGAAGGCACTGAAGCTTTCTTT. The chain links TRBV6-6 with TRBJ1-1; the D gene is unclear. V and J lose 2 bases and 4 bases, and a span of 11 bases separates them. The germline V gene (reference sequence) sets CDR1 to MNHNY and CDR2 to SVGAGI. Its CDR3 holds 14 amino acids, cysteine through phenylalanine. Only the CDR3 DNA stays, 42 bases, in frame from base 1.